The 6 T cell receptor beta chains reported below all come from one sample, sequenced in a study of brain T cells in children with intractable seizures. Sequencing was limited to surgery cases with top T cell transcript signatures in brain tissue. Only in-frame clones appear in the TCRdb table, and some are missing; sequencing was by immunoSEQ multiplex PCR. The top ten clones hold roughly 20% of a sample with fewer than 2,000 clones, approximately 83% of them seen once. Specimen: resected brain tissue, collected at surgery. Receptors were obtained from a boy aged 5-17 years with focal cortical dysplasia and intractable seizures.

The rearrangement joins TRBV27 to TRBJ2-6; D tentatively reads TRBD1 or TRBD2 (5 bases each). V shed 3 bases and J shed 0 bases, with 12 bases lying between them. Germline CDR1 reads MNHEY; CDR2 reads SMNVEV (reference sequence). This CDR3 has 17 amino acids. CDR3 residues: CASSFQGGGSGANVLTF. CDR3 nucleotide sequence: TGTGCCAGCAGTTTTCAGGGTGGGGGCTCTGGGGCCAACGTCCTGACTTTC.

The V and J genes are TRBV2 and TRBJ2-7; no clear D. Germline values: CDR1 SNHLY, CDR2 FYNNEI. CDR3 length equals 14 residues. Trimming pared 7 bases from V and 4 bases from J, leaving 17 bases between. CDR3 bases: TGTGCCAGCAAAATCCCCCCTAACATGTACGAGCAGTACGTC. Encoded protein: CASKIPPNMYEQYV.

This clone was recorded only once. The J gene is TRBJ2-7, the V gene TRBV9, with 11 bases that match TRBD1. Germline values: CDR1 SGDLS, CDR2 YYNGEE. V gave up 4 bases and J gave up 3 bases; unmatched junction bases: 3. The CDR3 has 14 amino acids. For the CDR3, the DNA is TGTGCCAGCAGCTACGGGACAGGGGGCTACGAGCAGTACTTC. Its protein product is CASSYGTGGYEQYF.

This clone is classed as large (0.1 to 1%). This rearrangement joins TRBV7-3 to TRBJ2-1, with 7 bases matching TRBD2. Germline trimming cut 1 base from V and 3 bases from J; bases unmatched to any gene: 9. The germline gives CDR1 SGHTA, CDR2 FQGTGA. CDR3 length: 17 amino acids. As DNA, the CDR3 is TGTGCCAGCAGCTTAAGTGGCGGGAGCCTGTACTACAATGAGCAGTTCTTC. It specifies CASSLSGGSLYYNEQFF.

CDR3 sequence (DNA): TGTGCCGAGGGGGGCCCTAGCAATCAGCCCCAGCATTTT. It yields the protein CAEGGPSNQPQHF. V gene TRBV2 combines with J gene TRBJ1-5, with TRBD1 as a possible D gene (6 bases). Germline values: CDR1 SNHLY, CDR2 FYNNEI. This CDR3 is built from 13 residues. Between the trimmed V and J ends, which lost 11 bases and 0 bases, there was a span of 11 bases.

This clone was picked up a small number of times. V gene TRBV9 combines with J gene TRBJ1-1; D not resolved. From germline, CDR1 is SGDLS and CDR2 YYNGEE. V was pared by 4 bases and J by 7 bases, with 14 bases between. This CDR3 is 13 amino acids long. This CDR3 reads CASSIKDGNEAFF. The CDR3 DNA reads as TGTGCCAGCAGCATCAAGGACGGGAATGAAGCTTTCTTT.